One and the same sample provided the 8 T cell receptor beta chains below, sequenced in a study of CD8 T cells in ankylosing spondylitis. Using its own MiXCR run on the 5' RACE reads, TCRdb lists one record per CDR3 protein. The sample comprises around 250,000 distinct CDR3 sequences, approximately 11% of which are singletons, and roughly 6.8% rests with the top ten. The source material was blood, either unsorted or a sorted T cell fraction (not recorded which). All receptors derive from a male donor with ankylosing spondylitis or in good health (not recorded which).

At least ten counts were recorded for this clonotype. The rearrangement uses TRBV5-5 and TRBJ2-5; 12 nucleotides agree with TRBD1. The CDR3 runs to 15 residues. V was clipped by 7 bases and J by 5 bases; unmatched bases: 9. Germline CDR1 and CDR2: SGHKS and YYEKEE (reference sequence). The CDR3 nucleotides are TGTGCCAGCTCGGGACAGGGGGCGCTTCAGGAGACCCAGTACTTC. It codes for CASSGQGALQETQYF. Drawing the rest from reference TRBV5-5 and TRBJ2-5, the complete variable domain is DAGVTQSPTHLIKTRGQQVTLRCSPISGHKSVSWYQQVLGQGPQFIFQYYEKEERGRGNFPDRFSARQFPNYSSELNVNALLLGDSALYLCASSGQGALQETQYFGPGTRLLVL.

The V and J genes are TRBV10-3 and TRBJ2-1; D remains ambiguous. Germline V gene lookup returns CDR1 ENHRY and CDR2 SYGVKD. The CDR3 length is 15 residues. V lost 0 bases and J 5 bases, leaving 11 bases between the germline ends. The CDR3 reads CAISESIGIHNEQFF. The CDR3, as DNA: TGTGCCATCAGTGAGTCGATTGGGATTCACAATGAGCAGTTCTTC.

Turning to this clonotype: Since a much larger clone is just one base distant, this may be a read error. The chain is built from TRBV20-1 and TRBJ2-2; D might be TRBD2 (6 bases). This CDR3 is 15 amino acids long. V was cut by 5 bases and J by 7 bases, with 20 bases left in between. CDR1 is DFQATT, CDR2 SNEGSKA, per germline (reference sequence). In DNA form, the CDR3 reads TGCAGTGCTCGGGAAGTTGGGACTTGCGGCGGGGAGCTGTTTTTT. This gives the protein CSAREVGTCGGELFF.

This clonotype was observed at least ten times. This chain uses TRBV6-5 with TRBJ2-5; weak D call: TRBD2 (5 bases). Per germline, CDR1 MNHEY and CDR2 SVGAGI. CDR3 size: 13 residues. The V end was cut by 3 bases, the J end by 2 bases, with 7 bases between. DNA for the CDR3: TGTGCCAGCAGTTATCCGGGGCAAGAGACCCAGTACTTC. Translating gives CASSYPGQETQYF.

This clonotype was seen only a few times. The chain is built from TRBV7-6 and TRBJ2-1; D is uncertain. Looked up from germline, CDR1 is SGHVS and CDR2 is FNYEAQ. The CDR3 spans 16 residues. The V and J ends lost 1 base and 4 bases respectively, with 14 bases between them. CDR3 sequence: CASSLEWGGFYNEQFF. The CDR3 DNA reads TGTGCCAGCAGCTTAGAGTGGGGTGGATTTTACAATGAGCAGTTCTTC. Together with reference TRBV7-6 and TRBJ2-1, the CDR3 gives the full variable domain: GAGVSQSPRYKVTKRGQDVALRCDPISGHVSLYWYRQALGQGPEFLTYFNYEAQQDKSGLPNDRFSAERPEGSISTLTIQRTEQRDSAMYRCASSLEWGGFYNEQFFGPGTRLTVL.

This clonotype was seen a handful of times. The chain carries TRBV7-6 and TRBJ1-2, with 7 bases matching TRBD1. The CDR3 is made up of 15 amino acids. CDR1 and CDR2 from the germline V gene are SGHVS and FNYEAQ. V dropped 5 bases and J dropped 6; count of bases not matched to a gene: 12. In nucleotides, the CDR3 is TGTGCCAGCAGCGCCTCGGGGAGGGGGCCGGATGGCTACACCTTC. This codes for CASSASGRGPDGYTF. The variable domain in full, completed from reference TRBV7-6 and TRBJ1-2, reads GAGVSQSPRYKVTKRGQDVALRCDPISGHVSLYWYRQALGQGPEFLTYFNYEAQQDKSGLPNDRFSAERPEGSISTLTIQRTEQRDSAMYRCASSASGRGPDGYTFGSGTRLTVV.

The J gene is TRBJ2-7, the V gene TRBV3-1, with TRBD2 identical over 7 bases. V was pared by 11 bases and J by 5 bases, with 30 bases of the junction left unmatched. The germline gives CDR1 LGHDT, CDR2 YNNKEL (reference sequence). The CDR3 consists of 19 residues. CDR3 in amino acids: CACCQVLASSRELMNEQYF. Here the CDR3 DNA reads TGTGCCTGCTGCCAAGTCCTGGCCTCCTCGCGGGAGCTAATGAACGAGCAGTACTTC.

The sample holds many counts of this clonotype. The genes are TRBV10-3 and TRBJ2-3; 7 bases are shared with TRBD1. With 5 bases clipped from V and 6 bases from J, the junction kept 8 bases outside the gene matches. Germline CDR1 reads ENHRY; CDR2 reads SYGVKD. There are 14 residues in the CDR3. The CDR3 sequence: CAISSDRATDTQYF. The CDR3 DNA reads as TGTGCCATCAGTAGTGACAGGGCAACCGATACGCAGTATTTT.